The clone carrying this T cell receptor beta chain was picked up a small number of times. This CDR3 region has 15 residues. Germline values: CDR1 DFQATT, CDR2 SNEGSKA (reference sequence). Trimming took 5 bases from V and 10 from J; bases not matched to a gene: 12. These data are taken from a study of CD8 T cells in ankylosing spondylitis. TCRdb re-called the 5' RACE reads through MiXCR, storing one row per CDR3 protein. The sample carries fewer than 350,000 distinct CDR3 sequences, roughly 10% recorded once. What was sequenced was blood, either unsorted or a sorted T cell fraction (not recorded which). V is TRBV20-1 and J is TRBJ2-1, with TRBD2 matching over 12 bases. The clonotype was recovered from a female donor with ankylosing spondylitis or in good health (not recorded which). Here the CDR3 DNA reads TGCAGTGCTCTCCCGGGACTAGCGGGTTTTGGGGAGCAGTTCTTC. Translation: CSALPGLAGFGEQFF.